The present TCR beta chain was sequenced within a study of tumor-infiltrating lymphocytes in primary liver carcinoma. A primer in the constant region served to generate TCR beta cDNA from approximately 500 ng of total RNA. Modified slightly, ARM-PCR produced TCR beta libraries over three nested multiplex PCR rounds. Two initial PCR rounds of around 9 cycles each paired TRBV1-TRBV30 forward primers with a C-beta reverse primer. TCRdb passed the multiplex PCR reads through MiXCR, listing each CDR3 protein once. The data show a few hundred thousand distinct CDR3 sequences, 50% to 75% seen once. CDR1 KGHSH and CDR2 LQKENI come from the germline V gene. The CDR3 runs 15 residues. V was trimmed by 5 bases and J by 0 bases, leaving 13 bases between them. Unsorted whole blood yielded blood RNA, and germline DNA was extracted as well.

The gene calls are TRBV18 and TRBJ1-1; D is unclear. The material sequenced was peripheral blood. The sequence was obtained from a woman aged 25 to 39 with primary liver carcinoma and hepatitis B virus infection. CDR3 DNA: TGTGCCAGCTCATCTGGAAGCTATATGAACACTGAAGCTTTCTTT. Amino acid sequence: CASSSGSYMNTEAFF.